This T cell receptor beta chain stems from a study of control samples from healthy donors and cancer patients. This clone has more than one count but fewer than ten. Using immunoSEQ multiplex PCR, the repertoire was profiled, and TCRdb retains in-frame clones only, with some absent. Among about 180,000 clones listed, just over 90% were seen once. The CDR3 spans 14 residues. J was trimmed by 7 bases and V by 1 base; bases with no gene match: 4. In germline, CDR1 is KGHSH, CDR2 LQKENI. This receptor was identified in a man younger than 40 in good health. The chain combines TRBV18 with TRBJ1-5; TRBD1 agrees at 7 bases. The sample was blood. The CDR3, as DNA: TGTGCCAGCTCACCACAGGGGGCTGGACAGCCCCAGCATTTT. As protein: CASSPQGAGQPQHF.